A single sample is the source of the 21 T cell receptor beta chains below, sequenced in a study of regulatory T cells in long-lasting Graves disease. Construction of the TCR beta libraries employed iRepertoire HTBI primers in conjunction with Arm-PCR of CDR3 regions. A single record per CDR3 protein comes from TCRdb applying MiXCR to the multiplex PCR reads. The sample carries under 450,000 distinct CDR3 sequences, 23% recorded once. Time point of the sample: persistent/refractory GD, antithyroid drugs over 5 years with positive TRAb. From PBMCs, RNA was extracted and then used to make the TCR library. This specimen was peripheral blood mononuclear cells (PBMCs), taken when the disease was refractory, from a patient treated with antithyroid drugs. The receptors derive from a female donor with Graves disease.

This CDR3 is CASSATGGGQPQHF. The CDR3 DNA follows: TGTGCCAGCAGCGCAACAGGGGGCGGTCAGCCCCAGCATTTT. This rearrangement joins TRBV2 to TRBJ1-5; 9 positions match TRBD1. Germline-derived CDR1 and CDR2 are SNHLY and FYNNEI. J gave up 6 bases and V 6 bases, and 6 bases lay outside the gene matches. This CDR3 is 14 amino acids long.

The rearrangement joins TRBV28 to TRBJ2-7; D call uncertain. V shed 3 bases and J shed 4 bases, with 13 bases lying between them. This CDR3 spans 14 amino acids. Germline values: CDR1 MDHEN, CDR2 SYDVKM. This CDR3 is CASSLSPLIYEQYF. In DNA, the CDR3 is TGTGCCAGCAGTTTGAGCCCGTTGATTTACGAGCAGTACTTC.

A word on this clonotype: This may be a read error: a much more frequent sequence differs by one nucleotide. As the CDR3 is not closed by the conserved phenylalanine or tryptophan, this likely results from a read error. The CDR3 protein is CASSTGSSPLHL. The CDR3 DNA is TGTGCCAGCAGTACAGGTTCTTCACCCCTCCACCTT. V usage is TRBV6-1 and J usage is TRBJ1-6; weak D call: TRBD1 (5 bases). The CDR3 length is 12 residues. With 5 bases removed from V and 9 bases from J, the gap between germline ends came to 8 bases. Germline V gene sequence: CDR1 MNHNS, CDR2 SASEGT.

This clonotype appeared many times. This rearrangement joins TRBV2 to TRBJ1-2, with 9 positions matching TRBD1. CDR1 is SNHLY and CDR2 is FYNNEI in the germline V gene. The CDR3 totals 14 residues. J gave up 4 bases and V 4 bases, and 4 bases lay outside the gene matches. The CDR3 DNA sequence: TGTGCCAGCAGTGTGGACAGGGGAGGCTATGGCTACACCTTC. Its translation is CASSVDRGGYGYTF.

The V call is TRBV5-1, the J call TRBJ2-2; D remains unclear. The length of the CDR3 is 14 residues. Germline V gene lookup returns CDR1 SGHRS and CDR2 YFSETQ. The V end lost 1 base, the J end lost 5 bases, and 9 bases lay between the germline ends. In DNA form, the CDR3 reads TGCGCCAGCAGCTTGATGACGATTACCGGGGAGCTGTTTTTT. Amino acids: CASSLMTITGELFF.

The chain carries TRBV6-4 and TRBJ1-5; D gene uncertain. This CDR3 contains 14 residues. V dropped 5 bases and J dropped 8 bases, with 16 bases sitting between them. The germline gives CDR1 MRHNA, CDR2 SNTAGT. This chain's CDR3 is CASSSGIYGEPQHF. The CDR3 coding sequence is TGTGCCAGCAGTTCCGGGATTTATGGGGAGCCCCAGCATTTT.

The chain couples TRBV2 to TRBJ2-6; no firm D call. Germline V gene data show CDR1 as SNHLY and CDR2 as FYNNEI. V lost 6 bases and J lost 2, with 8 bases in between. This CDR3 has 14 residues. In nucleotides, the CDR3 is TGTGCCAGCAGCCGTCGACCTGGGGCCAACGTCCTGACTTTC. Its translation is CASSRRPGANVLTF.

This clonotype was counted once. The chain uses TRBV19 and TRBJ1-1; D is unclear. The CDR3 is 16 residues long. The germline V and J ends were trimmed by 0 bases and 0 bases, with 11 bases remaining between them. The V gene's germline CDR1 is LNHDA and CDR2 SQIVND (reference sequence). The CDR3 sequence: CASSIDPGSLNTEAFF. The DNA of the CDR3 is TGTGCCAGTAGTATAGATCCAGGCTCCCTGAACACTGAAGCTTTCTTT.

The V gene is TRBV18, the J gene TRBJ1-2; no clear D gene. Germline CDR1 reads KGHSH; CDR2 reads LQKENI. CDR3 size: 15 residues. V lost 0 bases and J lost 7, with 15 bases in between. The CDR3 bases are TGTGCCAGCTCACCACCGGCAGGAGGTCGTTTTGGCTACACCTTC. Residues: CASSPPAGGRFGYTF.

This clonotype was found a few times. The rearrangement joins TRBV29-1 to TRBJ2-5, with D maybe TRBD1 (5 bases). V dropped 3 bases and J dropped 0 bases, with 14 bases sitting between them. The CDR3 loop spans 15 amino acids. CDR1 is SQVTM, CDR2 ANQGSEA, per germline. The CDR3 DNA sequence: TGCAGCGTTGACAGGGCGAGGTTGTACCAAGAGACCCAGTACTTC. Its protein is CSVDRARLYQETQYF.

This clonotype was recorded a few times. V gene TRBV18 combines with J gene TRBJ2-7, with 15 bases lining up with TRBD2. CDR3 length: 16 amino acids. J gave up 5 bases and V 4 bases, and 6 bases lay outside the gene matches. Germline assignment: CDR1 KGHSH and CDR2 LQKENI. CDR3 nucleotide sequence: TGTGCCAGCTCACTTTCGGGACTAGCGGGAGGAAACGAGCAGTACTTC. This sequence encodes CASSLSGLAGGNEQYF. The full variable domain, completed using reference TRBV18 and TRBJ2-7, is NAGVMQNPRHLVRRRGQEARLRCSPMKGHSHVYWYRQLPEEGLKFMVYLQKENIIDESGMPKERFSAEFPKEGPSILRIQQVVRGDSAAYFCASSLSGLAGGNEQYFGPGTRLTVT.

The gene calls are TRBV24-1 and TRBJ2-2, with D perhaps TRBD1 (6 bases). The germline V and J ends were trimmed by 3 bases and 7 bases, with 14 bases remaining between them. Germline lookup yields CDR1 KGHDR and CDR2 SFDVKD. The CDR3 length is 15 residues. The CDR3 DNA reads TGTGCCACCAGTGATCGGCAGGGGTTATTCGGGGAGCTGTTTTTT. The encoded protein is CATSDRQGLFGELFF.

This sequence joins TRBV2 and TRBJ2-5, with 12 positions matching TRBD2. CDR3 length: 16 residues. Germline V gene sequence: CDR1 SNHLY, CDR2 FYNNEI. Trimming cost V 6 bases and J 7 bases; bases outside gene matches: 12. CDR3 in amino acids: CASSDPSGRALWTQYF. The CDR3 DNA sequence: TGTGCCAGCAGCGACCCTAGCGGGAGGGCCCTTTGGACCCAGTACTTC.

This clonotype was observed at least ten times. The rearrangement uses TRBV27 and TRBJ2-7, with 10 positions matching TRBD2. With 7 bases clipped from V and 0 bases from J, the junction kept 3 bases outside the gene matches. The CDR3 covers 14 residues. Germline assignment: CDR1 MNHEY and CDR2 SMNVEV (reference sequence). The CDR3 here is CASNRLAGSYEQYF. The CDR3 coding sequence is TGTGCCAGCAACAGACTAGCGGGCTCCTACGAGCAGTACTTC.

This clonotype was recorded a few times. V is TRBV27 and J is TRBJ1-2; no clear D. Germline V gene sequence: CDR1 MNHEY, CDR2 SMNVEV (reference sequence). This CDR3 has 16 residues. Trimming took 5 bases from V and 5 from J, leaving 21 bases between them. CDR3 nucleotide sequence: TGTGCCAGCAGTCCCCACGGCGGCGCCGGTGCTTATGGCTACACCTTC. It is translated as CASSPHGGAGAYGYTF.

V gene TRBV2 combines with J gene TRBJ2-1; 10 nucleotides align to TRBD1. Germline CDR1 and CDR2: SNHLY and FYNNEI. This CDR3 is 14 amino acids long. Trimming cost V 6 bases and J 10 bases; bases outside gene matches: 9. The DNA for the CDR3 is TGTGCCAGCAGGGACGGGACAGGGGTCAAAGAGCAGTTCTTC. As protein: CASRDGTGVKEQFF.

This clonotype was counted ten times or more. This chain links TRBV28 with TRBJ1-5; D possibly corresponds to TRBD1 (5 bases). The CDR3 length is 16 residues. Germline CDR1 MDHEN, CDR2 SYDVKM. The ends were cut back, 8 bases at V and 0 bases at J, with 17 bases in the middle. In DNA, the CDR3 is TGTGCCAGCCTGACCCCGACAGAATATAGCAATCAGCCCCAGCATTTT. Translated, it gives CASLTPTEYSNQPQHF.

The chain recombines TRBV5-1 with TRBJ1-3; D is possibly TRBD1 (6 bases). The CDR3 is 15 amino acids. The germline V gene has CDR1 SGHRS and CDR2 YFSETQ. Trimming took off 4 bases at V and 2 bases at J, with 13 bases between the two ends. The CDR3 region has the DNA TGCGCCAGCAGCAACGACAGGTTACCTGGAAACACCATATATTTT. Translation gives CASSNDRLPGNTIYF. The full variable domain, with the rest looked up from reference TRBV5-1 and TRBJ1-3, is KAGVTQTPRYLIKTRGQQVTLSCSPISGHRSVSWYQQTPGQGLQFLFEYFSETQRNKGNFPGRFSGRQFSNSRSEMNVSTLELGDSALYLCASSNDRLPGNTIYFGEGSWLTVV.

This chain connects TRBV28 to TRBJ2-2; TRBD2 matches at 11 bases. V was pared by 6 bases and J by 1 base, with 4 bases of the junction left unmatched. CDR1 is MDHEN and CDR2 is SYDVKM in the germline V gene. This CDR3 region has 16 residues. Here the CDR3 reads CASSRSGRGNTGELFF. The CDR3 region has the DNA TGTGCCAGCAGCCGTAGCGGGAGGGGGAACACCGGGGAGCTGTTTTTT.

CDR3 region: CASSLYRRGGRVEQYF. The CDR3 DNA reads TGTGCCAGCAGTTTATACCGCCGGGGCGGGAGGGTCGAGCAGTACTTC. The V and J genes are TRBV28 and TRBJ2-7, with 9 bases identical to TRBD2. Germline V gene sequence: CDR1 MDHEN, CDR2 SYDVKM. Germline trimming cut 1 base from V and 6 bases from J; bases unmatched to any gene: 10. This CDR3 has 16 residues. Filled out from reference TRBV28 and TRBJ2-7, the complete variable domain reads DVKVTQSSRYLVKRTGEKVFLECVQDMDHENMFWYRQDPGLGLRLIYFSYDVKMKEKGDIPEGYSVSREKKERFSLILESASTNQTSMYLCASSLYRRGGRVEQYFGPGTRLTVT.

The V and J genes are TRBV30 and TRBJ2-7; 7 positions agree with TRBD1. V was pared by 4 bases and J by 1 base, with 1 base of the junction left unmatched. The CDR3 has 12 residues. Germline CDR1 reads GTSNPN; CDR2 reads SVGIG (reference sequence). In nucleotides, the CDR3 is TGTGCCTGGAAACAGGGGTCCTACGAGCAGTACTTC. It translates to CAWKQGSYEQYF. Full variable domain (rest looked up from reference TRBV30 and TRBJ2-7): SQTIHQWPATLVQPVGSPLSLECTVEGTSNPNLYWYRQAAGRGLQLLFYSVGIGQISSEVPQNLSASRPQDRQFILSSKKLLLSDSGFYLCAWKQGSYEQYFGPGTRLTVT.